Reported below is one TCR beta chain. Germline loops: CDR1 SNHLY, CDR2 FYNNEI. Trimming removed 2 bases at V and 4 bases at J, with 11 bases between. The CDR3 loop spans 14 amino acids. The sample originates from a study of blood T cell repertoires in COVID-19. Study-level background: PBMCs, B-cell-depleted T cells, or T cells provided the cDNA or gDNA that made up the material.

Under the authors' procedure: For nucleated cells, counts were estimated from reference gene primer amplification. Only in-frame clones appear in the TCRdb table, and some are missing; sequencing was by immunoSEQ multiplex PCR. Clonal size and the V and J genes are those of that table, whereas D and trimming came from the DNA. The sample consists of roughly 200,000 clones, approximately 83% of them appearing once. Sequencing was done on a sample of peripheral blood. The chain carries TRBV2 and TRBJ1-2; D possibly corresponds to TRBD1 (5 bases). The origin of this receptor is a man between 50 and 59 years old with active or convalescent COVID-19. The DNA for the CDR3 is TGTGCCAGCAGTGAAATGATAGGGGTCTATGGCTACACCTTC. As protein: CASSEMIGVYGYTF. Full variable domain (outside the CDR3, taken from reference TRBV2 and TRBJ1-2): EPEVTQTPSHQVTQMGQEVILRCVPISNHLYFYWYRQILGQKVEFLVSFYNNEISEKSEIFDDQFSVERPDGSNFTLKIRSTKLEDSAMYFCASSEMIGVYGYTFGSGTRLTVV.